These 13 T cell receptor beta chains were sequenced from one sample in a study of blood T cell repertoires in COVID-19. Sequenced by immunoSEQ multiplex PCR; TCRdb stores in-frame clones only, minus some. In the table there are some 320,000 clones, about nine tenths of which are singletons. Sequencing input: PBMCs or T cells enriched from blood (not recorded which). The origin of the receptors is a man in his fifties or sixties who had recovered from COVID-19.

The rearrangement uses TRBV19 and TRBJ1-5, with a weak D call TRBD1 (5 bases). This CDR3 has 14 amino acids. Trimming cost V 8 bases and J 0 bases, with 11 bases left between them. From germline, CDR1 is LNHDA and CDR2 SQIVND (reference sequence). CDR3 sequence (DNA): TGTGCCAGTCGACAGACCCCTAGCAATCAGCCCCAGCATTTT. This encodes CASRQTPSNQPQHF.

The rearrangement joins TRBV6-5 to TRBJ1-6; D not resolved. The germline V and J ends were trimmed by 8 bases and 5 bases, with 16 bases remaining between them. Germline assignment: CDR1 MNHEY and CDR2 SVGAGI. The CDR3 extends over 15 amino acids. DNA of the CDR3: TGTGCCAGCGCCGACAAGGGAGGGCATAATTCACCCCTCCACTTT. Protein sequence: CASADKGGHNSPLHF.

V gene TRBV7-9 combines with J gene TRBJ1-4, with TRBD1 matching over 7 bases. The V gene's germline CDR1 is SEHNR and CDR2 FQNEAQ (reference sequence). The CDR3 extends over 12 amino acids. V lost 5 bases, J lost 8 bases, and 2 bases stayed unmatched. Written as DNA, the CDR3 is TGTGCCAGCAGCCCAGGGGGGGAAAAACTGTTTTTT. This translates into CASSPGGEKLFF.

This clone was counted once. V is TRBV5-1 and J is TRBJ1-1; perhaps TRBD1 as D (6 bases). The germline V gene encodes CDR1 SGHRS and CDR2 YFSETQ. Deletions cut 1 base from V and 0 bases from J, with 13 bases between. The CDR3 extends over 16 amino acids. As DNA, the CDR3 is TGCGCCAGCAGCTTGACCGGGACAACTATGAACACTGAAGCTTTCTTT. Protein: CASSLTGTTMNTEAFF.

The CDR3 DNA sequence: TGCGCCAGCAGCACAAGCTCCTACGAGCAGTACTTC. Its protein product is CASSTSSYEQYF. This chain connects TRBV5-1 to TRBJ2-7; D not certain. The length of the CDR3 is 12 residues. Germline V gives CDR1 SGHRS, CDR2 YFSETQ. Trimming shortened V by 4 bases and J by 0 bases, and 5 bases separated the two germline ends.

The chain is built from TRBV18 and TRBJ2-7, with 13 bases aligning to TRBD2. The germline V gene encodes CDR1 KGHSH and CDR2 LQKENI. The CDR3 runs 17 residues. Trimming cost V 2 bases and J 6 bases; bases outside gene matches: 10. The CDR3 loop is CASSPGLAGDRGGEQYF. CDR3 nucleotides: TGTGCCAGCTCACCAGGACTAGCGGGAGATCGAGGGGGCGAGCAGTACTTC.

The CDR3 is CASSLESGRTEAFF. For the CDR3, the DNA is TGCGCCAGCAGCTTGGAATCCGGGAGGACTGAAGCTTTCTTT. The chain combines TRBV5-1 with TRBJ1-1; D is undetermined. Deletions cut 0 bases from V and 5 bases from J, with 11 bases between. This CDR3 spans 14 amino acids. In germline, CDR1 is SGHRS, CDR2 YFSETQ.

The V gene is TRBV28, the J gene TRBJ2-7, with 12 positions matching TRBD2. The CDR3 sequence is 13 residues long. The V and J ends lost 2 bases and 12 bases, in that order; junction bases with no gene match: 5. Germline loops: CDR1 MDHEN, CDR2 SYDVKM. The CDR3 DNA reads TGTGCCAGCAGTTTACTAGCGGGAGGGCCGATGTACTTC. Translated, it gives CASSLLAGGPMYF. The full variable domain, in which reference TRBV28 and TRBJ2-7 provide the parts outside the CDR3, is DVKVTQSSRYLVKRTGEKVFLECVQDMDHENMFWYRQDPGLGLRLIYFSYDVKMKEKGDIPEGYSVSREKKERFSLILESASTNQTSMYLCASSLLAGGPMYFGPGTRLTVT.

The CDR3 protein is CASSGRNYEQYF. Here the CDR3 DNA reads TGTGCCAGTAGTGGGAGAAACTACGAGCAGTACTTC. V and J are TRBV19 and TRBJ2-7, with D maybe TRBD2 (5 bases). V lost 5 bases and J lost 3, with 8 bases in between. This CDR3 contains 12 residues. The germline V gene has CDR1 LNHDA and CDR2 SQIVND (reference sequence).

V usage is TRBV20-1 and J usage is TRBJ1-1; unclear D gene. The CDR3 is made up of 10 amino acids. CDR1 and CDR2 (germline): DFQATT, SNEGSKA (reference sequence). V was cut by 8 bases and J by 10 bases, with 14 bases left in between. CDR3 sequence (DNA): TGCAGTCCCCTCGGGAACATAGCTTTCTTT. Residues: CSPLGNIAFF.

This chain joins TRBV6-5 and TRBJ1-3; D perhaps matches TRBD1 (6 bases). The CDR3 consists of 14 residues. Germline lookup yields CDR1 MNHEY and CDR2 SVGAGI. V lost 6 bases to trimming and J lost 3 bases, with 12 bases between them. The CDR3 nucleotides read TGTGCCAGCAGCTCTCAGGGGATTGGAAACACCATATATTTT. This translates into CASSSQGIGNTIYF.

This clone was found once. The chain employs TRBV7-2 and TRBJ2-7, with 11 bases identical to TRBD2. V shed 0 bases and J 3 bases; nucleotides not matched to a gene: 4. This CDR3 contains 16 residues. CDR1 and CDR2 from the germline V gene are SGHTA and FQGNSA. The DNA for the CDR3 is TGTGCCAGCAGCTTAGCGACGGGACTAGCGGTCTACGAGCAGTACTTC. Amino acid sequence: CASSLATGLAVYEQYF. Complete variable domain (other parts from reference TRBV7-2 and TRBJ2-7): GAGVSQSPSNKVTEKGKDVELRCDPISGHTALYWYRQSLGQGLEFLIYFQGNSAPDKSGLPSDRFSAERTGGSVSTLTIQRTQQEDSAVYLCASSLATGLAVYEQYFGPGTRLTVT.

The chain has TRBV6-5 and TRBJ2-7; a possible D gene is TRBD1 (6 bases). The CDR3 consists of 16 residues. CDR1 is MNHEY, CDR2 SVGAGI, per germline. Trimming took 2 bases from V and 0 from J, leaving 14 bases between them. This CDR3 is CASSYIGTLSSYEQYF. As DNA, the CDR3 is TGTGCCAGCAGTTACATCGGGACACTGAGCTCCTACGAGCAGTACTTC.